This T cell receptor beta chain derives from a study of blood T cell repertoires in COVID-19. Germline V CDR1 and CDR2: KGHSH, LQKENI. This CDR3 is 15 amino acids long. Between the trimmed V and J ends, which lost 3 bases and 7 bases, there was a span of 18 bases. Produced via immunoSEQ multiplex PCR; TCRdb's table is partial and in-frame only. This sample yields 130,000 to 150,000 clones, of which 80% are seen a single time; around 13% belongs to the top ten. The rearrangement links TRBV18 to TRBJ2-5, with D possibly being TRBD1 (6 bases). The sequence was collected from a man in his sixties with active or convalescent COVID-19. What was sequenced was peripheral blood. The CDR3, as DNA: TGTGCCAGCTCACCTTTGGACAGAGCTTTGGGGACCCAGTACTTC. Its translation: CASSPLDRALGTQYF.